These 13 T cell receptor beta chains share one sample of origin, sequenced in a study of molecular identifiers for immune sequencing clone quantification. TCRdb used MiXCR to reprocess the PCR reads, holding one entry per CDR3 protein. The sample includes about 630,000 distinct CDR3 sequences, over 25% of them seen just once. Sequences were obtained from naive CD8+ T cells from blood, with Jurkat cell RNA spiked in. Subset of the sample: FACS-sorted CD8+CD4-CCR7+CD45RA+ naive T cells. These receptors were taken from a human donor in good health. Some libraries in this study had Jurkat cell RNA spiked in.

At least ten counts were recorded for this clonotype. The V gene is TRBV7-9, the J gene TRBJ1-6; 7 bases agree with TRBD1. CDR3 length equals 14 residues. In germline, CDR1 is SEHNR, CDR2 FQNEAQ (reference sequence). After removal of 5 bases from V and 7 bases from J, the junction contained 5 bases not matched to a gene. The CDR3 coding sequence is TGTGCCAGCAGCAGGGACAGTATGAATTCACCCCTCCACTTT. This encodes CASSRDSMNSPLHF.

The chain carries TRBV6-2 or TRBV6-3 and TRBJ2-6, with D unclear. The CDR3 has 15 residues. Germline V gene sequence: CDR1 MNHEY, CDR2 SVGEGT. V lost 6 bases and J 0 bases, leaving 9 bases between the germline ends. DNA of the CDR3: TGTGCCAGCAGGGAAGGAATCTCTGGGGCCAACGTCCTGACTTTC. Protein product: CASREGISGANVLTF.

Turning to this clonotype: A much larger clonotype is one base distant, so this may be a read error. This chain joins TRBV19 and TRBJ2-3, with 7 bases fitting TRBD2. The CDR3 consists of 14 residues. The germline gives CDR1 LNHDA, CDR2 SQIVND (reference sequence). The CDR3 nucleotides are TGTGCAAGTAGGGTGGCTAGCGGCGCAGATACGCAGTATTTT. It encodes CASRVASGADTQYF. The whole variable domain, remainder taken from reference TRBV19 and TRBJ2-3, is DGGITQSPKYLFRKEGQNVTLSCEQNLNHDAMYWYRQDPGQGLRLIYYSQIVNDFQKGDIAEGYSVSREKKESFPLTVTSAQKNPTAFYLCASRVASGADTQYFGPGTRLTVL.

This clonotype was seen only a few times. The genes are TRBV29-1 and TRBJ1-1; D unresolved. Germline lookup yields CDR1 SQVTM and CDR2 ANQGSEA. V was shortened by 2 bases and J by 2 bases, with 9 bases between the two germline ends. The CDR3 is 13 amino acids. The DNA of the CDR3 is TGCAGCGTTGAACCGCCGGCAAACACTGAAGCTTTCTTT. Its protein product is CSVEPPANTEAFF.

This clonotype was seen many times. The gene calls are TRBV12-3 or TRBV12-4 and TRBJ2-5; possibly TRBD2 for D (5 bases). V lost 6 bases and J lost 1, with 15 bases in between. This CDR3 is 15 amino acids long. The CDR3: CASRAGLGLQETQYF. CDR3 sequence (DNA): TGTGCCAGCAGGGCCGGTCTAGGACTCCAAGAGACCCAGTACTTC.

The genes are TRBV20-1 and TRBJ2-2; maybe TRBD2 (5 bases). This CDR3 has 14 residues. CDR1 and CDR2 from the germline V gene are DFQATT and SNEGSKA (reference sequence). V lost 0 bases to trimming and J lost 1 base, with 6 bases between them. CDR3 protein: CSARDGLNTGELFF. CDR3 sequence (DNA): TGCAGTGCTAGAGATGGACTGAACACCGGGGAGCTGTTTTTT.

Of note for this clonotype: At one end the junction does not follow the germline gene, possibly because of a read error. The genes are TRBV5-5 and TRBJ2-2, with D perhaps matching TRBD2 (5 bases). The CDR3 runs 16 residues. The germline CDR1 and CDR2 sequences are SGHKS and YYEKEE (reference sequence). CDR3 sequence: CTSSLYGGPNTGELFF. The CDR3 DNA reads TGTACCAGCAGCTTGTACGGCGGGCCGAACACCGGGGAGCTGTTTTTT.

This clonotype was detected ten times or more. The chain carries TRBV6-1 and TRBJ1-1; no firm D call. Looked up from germline, CDR1 is MNHNS and CDR2 is SASEGT. V lost 6 bases and J lost 1, with 18 bases in between. The CDR3 has 16 amino acids. CDR3 nucleotides: TGTGCCAGCAGGGTTGGCAGTCGAATGGGGAACACTGAAGCTTTCTTT. Translated: CASRVGSRMGNTEAFF.

This clonotype was detected ten times or more. V and J are TRBV13 and TRBJ2-4; D gene ambiguous. Germline assignment: CDR1 PRHDT and CDR2 FYEKMQ (reference sequence). Trimming pared 5 bases from V and 0 bases from J, leaving 11 bases between. The CDR3 contains 15 residues. CDR3 bases: TGTGCCAGCAGCCCCTCCCGCTTAGCCAAAAACATTCAGTACTTC. Translating it yields CASSPSRLAKNIQYF.

Turning to this clonotype: One end of the junction fails to match germline, which may point to a read error. V usage is TRBV4-1 and J usage is TRBJ1-2, with a weak D call TRBD1 (6 bases). The CDR3 spans 16 residues. Per the germline V gene, CDR1 is MGHRA and CDR2 is YSYEKL. In DNA form, the CDR3 reads TGCGCCAGCAACCAAGACAGGCAGGGGCCCATTTATGGCTACACCTTC. Translated, it gives CASNQDRQGPIYGYTF.

A note on this clonotype: Being one base from a much bigger clone, this may be a read error. The chain is built from TRBV7-2 and TRBJ2-3; D gene ambiguous. The length of the CDR3 is 12 residues. V gave up 3 bases and J gave up 5 bases, with 6 bases separating them. Germline V gene data show CDR1 as SGHTA and CDR2 as FQGNSA. The CDR3 DNA follows: TGTGCCAGCAGCTTCCCTCGAGATACGCAGTATTTT. This sequence encodes CASSFPRDTQYF. The whole variable domain, filled in from reference TRBV7-2 and TRBJ2-3, reads GAGVSQSPSNKVTEKGKDVELRCDPISGHTALYWYRQSLGQGLEFLIYFQGNSAPDKSGLPSDRFSAERTGGSVSTLTIQRTQQEDSAVYLCASSFPRDTQYFGPGTRLTVL.

CDR3 in amino acids: CASSVGQGGWEPQHF. The CDR3, as DNA: TGTGCCAGCAGCGTCGGACAGGGGGGGTGGGAGCCCCAGCATTTT. The genes are TRBV7-9 and TRBJ1-5, with 10 bases identical to TRBD1. V shed 5 bases and J 8 bases; nucleotides not matched to a gene: 9. CDR1 is SEHNR and CDR2 is FQNEAQ in the germline V gene (reference sequence). The length of the CDR3 is 15 residues.

Details on this clonotype: A much more abundant neighbour one base away suggests this may be a read error. V and J are TRBV7-9 and TRBJ1-4; D is unresolved. The germline V gene has CDR1 SEHNR and CDR2 FQNEAQ (reference sequence). CDR3 length equals 14 residues. The CDR3 sequence is CACSLDTTNEKLFF. The CDR3 DNA reads as TGTGCCTGCAGCTTAGATACAACTAATGAAAAACTGTTTTTT.